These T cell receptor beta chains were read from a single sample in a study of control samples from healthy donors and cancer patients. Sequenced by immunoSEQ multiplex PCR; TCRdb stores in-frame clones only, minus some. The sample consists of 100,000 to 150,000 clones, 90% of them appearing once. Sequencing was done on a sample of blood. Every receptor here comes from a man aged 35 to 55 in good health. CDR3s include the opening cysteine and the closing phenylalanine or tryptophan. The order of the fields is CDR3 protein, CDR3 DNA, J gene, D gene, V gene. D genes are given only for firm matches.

CDR3aa: CASRDDRGLPYEQYF; CDR3nt: TGCGCCAGCAGGGATGACAGGGGTCTACCCTACGAGCAGTACTTC; j_gene: TRBJ2-7; d_gene: TRBD1; v_gene: TRBV5-1
CDR3aa: CASSSGLAASSGANVLTF; CDR3nt: TGTGCCAGCAGTTCGGGACTAGCGGCCTCCTCTGGGGCCAACGTCCTGACTTTC; j_gene: TRBJ2-6; d_gene: TRBD2; v_gene: TRBV2
CDR3aa: CASSEGPVYTEAFF; CDR3nt: TGTGCCAGCAGTGAAGGACCCGTTTACACTGAAGCTTTCTTT; j_gene: TRBJ1-1; d_gene: NA; v_gene: TRBV2
CDR3aa: CAWSRNSIGGEQYF; CDR3nt: TGTGCCTGGAGTCGGAACAGTATCGGTGGTGAGCAGTACTTC; j_gene: TRBJ2-7; d_gene: NA; v_gene: TRBV30
CDR3aa: CASSPQDSLQETQYF; CDR3nt: TGTGCCAGCAGCCCCCAGGACAGCCTCCAAGAGACCCAGTACTTC; j_gene: TRBJ2-5; d_gene: NA; v_gene: TRBV7-8
CDR3aa: CASSYHPGGEQYF; CDR3nt: TGTGCCAGCAGTTACCACCCGGGCGGCGAGCAGTACTTC; j_gene: TRBJ2-7; d_gene: NA; v_gene: TRBV6-5
CDR3aa: CASSPPAGGLKTQYF; CDR3nt: TGTGCCAGCTCACCACCGGCGGGGGGGCTTAAGACCCAGTACTTC; j_gene: TRBJ2-5; d_gene: TRBD2; v_gene: TRBV18
CDR3aa: CASSVGSGAGDSTDTQYF; CDR3nt: TGTGCCAGCAGCGTAGGAAGTGGAGCGGGGGACAGCACAGATACGCAGTATTTT; j_gene: TRBJ2-3; d_gene: TRBD2; v_gene: TRBV9
CDR3aa: CASSDPGTGSYEQYF; CDR3nt: TGTGCCAGCAGTGACCCAGGGACAGGGTCCTACGAGCAGTACTTC; j_gene: TRBJ2-7; d_gene: TRBD1; v_gene: TRBV2
CDR3aa: CASSLSTDTQYF; CDR3nt: TGTGCCAGCAGCTTAAGCACAGATACGCAGTATTTT; j_gene: TRBJ2-3; d_gene: NA; v_gene: TRBV11-2
CDR3aa: CAIRANTEAFF; CDR3nt: TGTGCCATCAGGGCGAACACTGAAGCTTTCTTT; j_gene: TRBJ1-1; d_gene: NA; v_gene: TRBV28
CDR3aa: CASKRGDFTEAFF; CDR3nt: TGTGCCAGCAAAAGGGGAGATTTCACTGAAGCTTTCTTT; j_gene: TRBJ1-1; d_gene: NA; v_gene: TRBV28
CDR3aa: CASSVRGNNSPLHF; CDR3nt: TGTGCCAGCAGCGTCAGGGGGAACAATTCACCCCTCCACTTT; j_gene: TRBJ1-6; d_gene: TRBD1; v_gene: TRBV7-9
CDR3aa: CASSRNRNTEAFF; CDR3nt: TGTGCCAGCAGCCGCAACAGGAACACTGAAGCTTTCTTT; j_gene: TRBJ1-1; d_gene: NA; v_gene: TRBV14
CDR3aa: CATSRDNEKLFF; CDR3nt: TGTGCCACCAGCAGAGATAATGAAAAACTGTTTTTT; j_gene: TRBJ1-4; d_gene: NA; v_gene: TRBV15
CDR3aa: CAWDQGHTIYF; CDR3nt: TGTGCCTGGGACCAGGGACACACCATATATTTT; j_gene: TRBJ1-3; d_gene: NA; v_gene: TRBV30
CDR3aa: CASSRQGAGEQYF; CDR3nt: TGTGCCAGCAGCCGACAGGGGGCCGGCGAGCAGTACTTC; j_gene: TRBJ2-7; d_gene: TRBD1; v_gene: TRBV6-2/TRBV6-3
CDR3aa: CASSARTGVVNEQFF; CDR3nt: TGTGCCAGCAGCGCCAGGACAGGGGTTGTCAATGAGCAGTTCTTC; j_gene: TRBJ2-1; d_gene: TRBD1; v_gene: TRBV7-9
CDR3aa: CASSPVERVLPSTDTQYF; CDR3nt: TGTGCCAGCAGCCCAGTGGAACGGGTACTGCCTAGCACAGATACGCAGTATTTT; j_gene: TRBJ2-3; d_gene: NA; v_gene: TRBV9
CDR3aa: CSVVPATEAFF; CDR3nt: TGCAGCGTTGTTCCGGCGACTGAAGCTTTCTTT; j_gene: TRBJ1-1; d_gene: NA; v_gene: TRBV29-1
CDR3aa: CASSQVSGSAAHYGYTF; CDR3nt: TGCGCCAGCAGCCAAGTTTCGGGGTCAGCCGCCCACTATGGCTACACCTTC; j_gene: TRBJ1-2; d_gene: NA; v_gene: TRBV4-1
CDR3aa: CATLRGETQYF; CDR3nt: TGTGCCACCCTAAGAGGGGAGACCCAGTACTTC; j_gene: TRBJ2-5; d_gene: NA; v_gene: TRBV6-5
CDR3aa: CSVWVRANEKLFF; CDR3nt: TGCAGCGTTTGGGTCAGGGCGAATGAAAAACTGTTTTTT; j_gene: TRBJ1-4; d_gene: NA; v_gene: TRBV29-1